This T cell receptor beta chain appears in the sequencing data of a study of T cell repertoires in cytomegalovirus infection. Overall study: Both a matching HLA type and CMV infection were indicated by public TCR beta signatures. Study-level points and caveats: The ex vivo response was dominated by HLA-C-restricted CMV-specific TCR beta clonotypes. The cumulative frequency of public TCR beta families distinguished individuals who carried CMV together with the relevant HLA.

A single record per CDR3 protein comes from TCRdb applying MiXCR to the reads. The table lists 55,000 to 85,000 distinct CDR3 sequences, approximately 3.6% of them singletons. Trimming removed 1 base at V and 6 bases at J, with 15 bases between. Germline CDR1 SGHTA, CDR2 FQGNSA. This CDR3 contains 16 residues. This clonotype has only a few counts. The antigen remains undetermined. V and J are TRBV7-2 and TRBJ2-2; D is unclear. The receptor was isolated from a human donor in good health (CMV status not recorded). Some clones in this sample may be carry-over from other donors' samples. Sequences were obtained from PBMCs. The CDR3 nucleotides read TGTGCCAGCAGCTTAGTGGGCCACCGTAACGCCGGGGAGCTGTTTTTT. This codes for CASSLVGHRNAGELFF.